This T cell receptor (beta chain) was retrieved from a study of response to subunit inactivated influenza vaccine. Study outcomes and limitations: It was suggested by the authors that few new T cells are recruited by each seasonal influenza vaccination.

The V end lost 5 bases, the J end lost 9 bases, and 14 bases lay between the germline ends. This CDR3 spans 13 amino acids. Remarks on this clonotype: Its specificity is unknown.

MiXCR, run by TCRdb on the RT-PCR reads, gives a single entry per CDR3 protein. Here the sample spans approximately 680,000 distinct CDR3 sequences, less than 20% being singletons. The sample in question was PBMCs from blood, obtained approximately 12 days after vaccination. This TCR was sampled from a man aged 45 to 65 who received an inactivated influenza vaccine. The chain has TRBV12-3 or TRBV12-4 and TRBJ2-1; D is unclear. For the CDR3, the DNA is TGTGCCAGCAGTCCGAGAGGAGTAGGTGAGCAGTTCTTC. It encodes CASSPRGVGEQFF.